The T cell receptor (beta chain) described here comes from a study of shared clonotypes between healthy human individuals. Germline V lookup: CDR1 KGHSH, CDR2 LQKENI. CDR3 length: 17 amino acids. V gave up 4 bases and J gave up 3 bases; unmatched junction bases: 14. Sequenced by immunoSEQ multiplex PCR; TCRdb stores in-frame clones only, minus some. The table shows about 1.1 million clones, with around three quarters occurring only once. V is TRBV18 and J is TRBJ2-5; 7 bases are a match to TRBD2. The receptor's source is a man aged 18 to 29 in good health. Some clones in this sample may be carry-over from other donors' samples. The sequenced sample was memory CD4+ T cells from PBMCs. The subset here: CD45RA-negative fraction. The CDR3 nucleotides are TGTGCCAGCTCACTTCCGAGAGGGGAGGGCCTGAAAGAGACCCAGTACTTC. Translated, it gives CASSLPRGEGLKETQYF.